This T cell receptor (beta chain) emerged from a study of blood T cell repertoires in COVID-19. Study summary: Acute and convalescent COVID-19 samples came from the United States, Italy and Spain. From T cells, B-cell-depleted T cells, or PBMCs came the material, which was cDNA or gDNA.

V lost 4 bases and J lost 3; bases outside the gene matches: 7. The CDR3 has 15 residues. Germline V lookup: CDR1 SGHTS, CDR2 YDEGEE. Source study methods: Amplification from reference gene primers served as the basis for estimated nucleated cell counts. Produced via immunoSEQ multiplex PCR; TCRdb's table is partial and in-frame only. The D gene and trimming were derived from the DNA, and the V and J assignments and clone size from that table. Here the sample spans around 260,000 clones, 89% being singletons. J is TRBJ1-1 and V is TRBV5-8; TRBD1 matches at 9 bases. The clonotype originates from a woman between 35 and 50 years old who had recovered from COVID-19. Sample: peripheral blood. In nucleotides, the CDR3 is TGTGCCAGCAGCCCCGGGACAGGGCTGGACACTGAAGCTTTCTTT. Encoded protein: CASSPGTGLDTEAFF.